This TCR beta chain is drawn from a study of T-cell reconstitution after alpha-beta-depleted transplantation in children. The V gene's germline CDR1 is MNHEY and CDR2 SMNVEV (reference sequence). The V end was cut by 2 bases, the J end by 4 bases, with 14 bases between. The CDR3 extends over 15 amino acids. The TCRbeta library incorporated unique molecular identifiers. TCRdb used MiXCR to reprocess the PCR reads, holding one entry per CDR3 protein. The repertoire consists of 900,000 or so distinct CDR3 sequences, with 16% occurring once and the leading ten covering approximately 5%. Regarding this clonotype: As yet, its antigen is unknown.

The study's findings and limits: The authors attributed T-cell counts and diversity one year after transplant mostly to newly produced T cells.

The V call is TRBV27, the J call TRBJ1-2; TRBD1 is a possible D gene (5 bases). The receptor comes from a male patient aged 5 to 17 who had a stem cell transplant for acute lymphoblastic leukemia, so the T cells may come from the graft donor. Material: PBMCs, mostly from graft donor cells, obtained 360 days after TCRalphabeta/CD19-depleted stem cell transplant. The CDR3 region is CASSLGVGQGYGYTF. The CDR3 DNA sequence: TGTGCCAGCAGTTTAGGCGTCGGGCAGGGCTATGGCTACACCTTC.